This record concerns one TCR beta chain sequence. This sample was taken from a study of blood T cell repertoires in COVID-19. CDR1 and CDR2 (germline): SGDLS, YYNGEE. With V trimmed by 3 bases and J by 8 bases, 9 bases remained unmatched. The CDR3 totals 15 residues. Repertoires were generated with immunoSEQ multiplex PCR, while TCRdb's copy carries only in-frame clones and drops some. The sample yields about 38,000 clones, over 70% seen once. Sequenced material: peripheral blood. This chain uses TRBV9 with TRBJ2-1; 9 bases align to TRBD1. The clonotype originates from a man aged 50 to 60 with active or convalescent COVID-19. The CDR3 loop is CASSATGGPFDEQFF. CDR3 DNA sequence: TGTGCCAGCAGCGCTACAGGGGGCCCCTTTGATGAGCAGTTCTTC.